Included here is one T cell receptor beta chain sequence, with context. Its antigen is not identified. The sample originates from a study of cytomegalovirus exposure and HLA in healthy donors. Study-level findings and limits: Earlier analysis looked at TCR beta V segments, and most were productive about 90% or about 30% of the time.

Participants comprised healthy donors of bone marrow. 13 Jbeta primers and 60 Vbeta primers were used for the PCR. Here immunoSEQ multiplex PCR was the method, and the copy in TCRdb shows in-frame clones only, minus some. The sample carries 130,000 to 150,000 clones, over 75% recorded once. The CDR3 has 14 amino acids. Germline V lookup: CDR1 SNHLY, CDR2 FYNNEI. V lost 7 bases, J lost 6 bases, and 4 bases stayed unmatched. Sequencing was done on a sample of PBMCs. This TCR came from a male donor in good health and CMV-seronegative. The chain employs TRBV2 and TRBJ2-2; the match to TRBD2 covers 11 bases. CDR3 sequence: CASIWTSGSGELFF. The CDR3 DNA is TGTGCCAGCATATGGACTAGCGGGTCCGGGGAGCTGTTTTTT.